This T cell receptor beta chain was profiled in a study of shared T cell receptors in the human thymus. The method was immunoSEQ multiplex PCR; TCRdb's version includes in-frame clones alone and lacks a portion of them. The profile shows about 660,000 clones, roughly 88% of them singletons. The CDR3 is 15 amino acids. Germline V gene lookup returns CDR1 SGHTA and CDR2 FQGNSA. Unmatched junction bases numbered 6, after V lost 1 base and J lost 3 bases. The same sample was also studied in work on human thymus T cells. According to that study: Having corrective surgery for congenital heart defects, healthy Finnish infants were the ones who donated. Both thymic and peripheral blood repertoires showed apparently biased V and J usage. Related work showed strongly overlapping thymic repertoires across unrelated individuals.

The chain carries TRBV7-2 and TRBJ2-7, with 7 bases matching TRBD2. The specimen sequenced was thymocytes. The receptor's source is a boy in the first two years of life with a congenital heart defect. CDR3: CASSLVSGSNYEQYF. The CDR3 nucleotides read TGTGCCAGCAGCTTAGTTAGCGGGTCAAACTACGAGCAGTACTTC.